These 20 T cell receptor beta chains share one sample of origin, sequenced in a study of blood T cell repertoires in COVID-19. This table comes from immunoSEQ multiplex PCR, and its TCRdb copy is limited to in-frame clones, with some not included. The data contain 250,000 or so clones, around 88% of them singletons. Sequencing was done on a sample of peripheral blood. The receptors originated from a man aged 25 to 40 with active or convalescent COVID-19.

This chain uses TRBV19 with TRBJ1-1; D is undetermined. The CDR3 loop spans 15 amino acids. With 3 bases removed from V and 3 bases from J, the gap between germline ends came to 14 bases. Germline-derived CDR1 and CDR2 are LNHDA and SQIVND (reference sequence). CDR3 amino acids: CASSIGPGSHTEAFF. The CDR3 region has the DNA TGTGCCAGTAGTATTGGTCCGGGATCCCACACTGAAGCTTTCTTT.

Regarding this clone: A junction boundary mismatches the germline segment, possibly from a read error. The chain has TRBV5-6 and TRBJ1-2; 7 bases map to TRBD1. This CDR3 has 12 amino acids. The germline gives CDR1 SGHDT, CDR2 YYEEEE. CDR3 amino acids: CASTLTGSGYTF. CDR3 sequence (DNA): TGTGCCAGCACCTTGACAGGGAGTGGCTACACCTTC.

CDR3 region: CASSLRLVARAGELFF. The CDR3 bases are TGTGCCAGCAGCTTGAGGCTAGTAGCGAGGGCCGGGGAGCTGTTTTTT. The chain combines TRBV5-6 with TRBJ2-2; D is perhaps TRBD2 (5 bases). From germline, CDR1 is SGHDT and CDR2 YYEEEE. Trimming stripped 1 base from V and 6 bases from J, with 16 bases between. The CDR3 runs to 16 residues. Full variable domain (missing parts from reference TRBV5-6 and TRBJ2-2): DAGVTQSPTHLIKTRGQQVTLRCSPKSGHDTVSWYQQALGQGPQFIFQYYEEEERQRGNFPDRFSGHQFPNYSSELNVNALLLGDSALYLCASSLRLVARAGELFFGEGSRLTVL.

In regard to this clone: At one end the junction does not follow the germline gene, possibly because of a read error. The V gene is TRBV13, the J gene TRBJ1-5; D is perhaps TRBD1 (6 bases). The CDR3 contains 14 residues. Per germline, CDR1 PRHDT and CDR2 FYEKMQ (reference sequence). The CDR3: CASSIGGRVQPQHF. The CDR3 bases are TGTGCCAGCAGCATAGGGGGTCGGGTTCAGCCCCAGCATTTT.

V is TRBV5-4 and J is TRBJ2-2, with a weak D call TRBD2 (6 bases). Trimming cost V 3 bases and J 8 bases, with 11 bases left between them. CDR1 and CDR2 from the germline V gene are SGHNT and YYREEE (reference sequence). CDR3 size: 13 residues. The CDR3 sequence: CASSSTSGGELFF. The CDR3 coding sequence is TGTGCCAGCAGCTCCACAAGCGGGGGGGAGCTGTTTTTT.

This sequence joins TRBV19 and TRBJ2-1; TRBD1 agrees at 10 bases. The CDR3 is 16 amino acids. Germline V gene data show CDR1 as LNHDA and CDR2 as SQIVND (reference sequence). J gave up 6 bases and V 6 bases, and 11 bases lay outside the gene matches. As DNA, the CDR3 is TGTGCCAGTAGGGGGATCCGGGACAGGGGTTTCAATGAGCAGTTCTTC. It is translated as CASRGIRDRGFNEQFF.

V usage is TRBV19 and J usage is TRBJ1-4; TRBD1 matches at 8 bases. This CDR3 is 15 amino acids long. The germline gives CDR1 LNHDA, CDR2 SQIVND (reference sequence). Trimming at V came to 6 bases and at J to 0 bases, leaving 3 bases not matched to a gene. The CDR3 DNA reads TGTGCCAGTAGCGGACAGGGTGCAACTAATGAAAAACTGTTTTTT. This encodes CASSGQGATNEKLFF. The variable domain in full, completed from reference TRBV19 and TRBJ1-4, reads DGGITQSPKYLFRKEGQNVTLSCEQNLNHDAMYWYRQDPGQGLRLIYYSQIVNDFQKGDIAEGYSVSREKKESFPLTVTSAQKNPTAFYLCASSGQGATNEKLFFGSGTQLSVL.

The chain joins TRBV10-1 to TRBJ2-7, with 8 bases that match TRBD1. This CDR3 is 13 amino acids long. Germline-derived CDR1 and CDR2 are WNHNN and SYGVQD (reference sequence). J lost 3 bases, V lost 2 bases, and 0 bases had no gene match. The CDR3 is CASSETGGYEQYF. The CDR3 DNA reads as TGCGCCAGCAGTGAGACAGGGGGCTACGAGCAGTACTTC.

The rearrangement joins TRBV24-1 to TRBJ1-2; maybe TRBD1 (5 bases). Germline loops: CDR1 KGHDR, CDR2 SFDVKD. Trimming shortened V by 4 bases and J by 1 base, and 6 bases separated the two germline ends. CDR3 length: 13 residues. For the CDR3, the DNA is TGTGCCACCAGTGAGGGACTTAACTATGGCTACACCTTC. Translation: CATSEGLNYGYTF.

V usage is TRBV19 and J usage is TRBJ1-1; no reliable D call. This CDR3 region has 14 residues. CDR1 is LNHDA and CDR2 is SQIVND in the germline V gene (reference sequence). V lost 8 bases and J lost 5, with 18 bases in between. As DNA, the CDR3 is TGTGCCAGTGTTTCCCCGTTTAGTCGGACTGAAGCTTTCTTT. It specifies CASVSPFSRTEAFF.

This rearrangement joins TRBV6-6 to TRBJ2-5; 8 bases agree with TRBD2. V was pared by 8 bases and J by 4 bases, with 12 bases of the junction left unmatched. The CDR3 has 15 amino acids. Per germline, CDR1 MNHNY and CDR2 SVGAGI (reference sequence). This chain's CDR3 is CASYRGGYSRETQYF. The CDR3 DNA follows: TGTGCCAGCTACCGGGGGGGCTATAGTAGAGAGACCCAGTACTTC.

V and J are TRBV5-4 and TRBJ1-1; possibly TRBD1 for D (6 bases). The V end lost 4 bases, the J end lost 1 base, and 20 bases lay between the germline ends. This CDR3 is built from 17 residues. The germline gives CDR1 SGHNT, CDR2 YYREEE (reference sequence). Here the CDR3 reads CASSQGDTELTNTEAFF. CDR3 DNA sequence: TGTGCCAGCAGCCAAGGGGACACCGAGCTCACGAACACTGAAGCTTTCTTT.

The rearrangement joins TRBV6-4 to TRBJ2-1; 14 nucleotides match TRBD2. This CDR3 region has 16 residues. V lost 5 bases and J lost 7; bases outside the gene matches: 7. Germline loops: CDR1 MRHNA, CDR2 SNTAGT. CDR3 in amino acids: CASSSTTSGGGNEQFF. In DNA, the CDR3 is TGTGCCAGCAGTTCCACGACTAGCGGGGGGGGAAATGAGCAGTTCTTC.

CDR3 sequence reads: CASSQVPLAGGVTYEQYF. CDR3 nucleotides: TGCGCCAGCAGCCAAGTTCCACTAGCGGGGGGCGTAACCTACGAGCAGTACTTC. This chain joins TRBV4-1 and TRBJ2-7, with 12 bases identical to TRBD2. CDR3 length equals 18 residues. The junction had 9 bases not matched to a gene; V was cut back by 1 base and J by 2 bases. The germline V gene has CDR1 MGHRA and CDR2 YSYEKL.

The gene calls are TRBV27 and TRBJ2-5; D possibly corresponds to TRBD1 (6 bases). Trimming removed 2 bases at V and 2 bases at J, with 12 bases between. The CDR3 runs 15 residues. Germline CDR1 MNHEY, CDR2 SMNVEV (reference sequence). The CDR3 loop reads CASSLTDSRQETQYF. The CDR3 DNA reads TGTGCCAGCAGTTTAACGGACAGCAGACAAGAGACCCAGTACTTC.

The CDR3 loop reads CASSYSGVNYGYTF. The CDR3 region has the DNA TGTGCCAGCAGTTACTCAGGAGTGAACTATGGCTACACCTTC. The chain links TRBV6-2 or TRBV6-3 to TRBJ1-2; D remains unclear. The length of the CDR3 is 14 residues. With 0 bases removed from V and 2 bases from J, the gap between germline ends came to 7 bases. The germline gives CDR1 MNHEY, CDR2 SVGEGT.

The V call is TRBV5-6, the J call TRBJ1-3; D perhaps matches TRBD1 (6 bases). The germline V gene has CDR1 SGHDT and CDR2 YYEEEE. The CDR3 length is 16 residues. Trimming pared 4 bases from V and 3 bases from J, leaving 17 bases between. The CDR3 region is CASSPGGGSDGNTIYF. In nucleotides, the CDR3 is TGTGCCAGCAGCCCTGGTGGGGGCTCGGATGGAAACACCATATATTTT. Full variable domain (rest looked up from reference TRBV5-6 and TRBJ1-3): DAGVTQSPTHLIKTRGQQVTLRCSPKSGHDTVSWYQQALGQGPQFIFQYYEEEERQRGNFPDRFSGHQFPNYSSELNVNALLLGDSALYLCASSPGGGSDGNTIYFGEGSWLTVV.

V gene TRBV5-5 combines with J gene TRBJ2-5, with D possibly being TRBD2 (6 bases). This CDR3 has 17 amino acids. V shed 2 bases and J shed 3 bases, with 20 bases lying between them. The V gene's germline CDR1 is SGHKS and CDR2 YYEKEE (reference sequence). The CDR3: CASSLSLGTFNKETQYF. CDR3 bases: TGTGCCAGCAGCTTATCCCTCGGGACTTTCAATAAAGAGACCCAGTACTTC.

This clone came up once. The rearrangement uses TRBV18 and TRBJ2-2; possible D gene TRBD1, 5 bases. This CDR3 comprises 13 residues. V lost 6 bases and J 4 bases, leaving 9 bases between the germline ends. CDR1 is KGHSH, CDR2 LQKENI, per germline. The CDR3 sequence: CASSWGTTGELFF. For the CDR3, the DNA is TGTGCCAGCTCGTGGGGCACCACCGGGGAGCTGTTTTTT. Drawing the rest from reference TRBV18 and TRBJ2-2, the complete variable domain is NAGVMQNPRHLVRRRGQEARLRCSPMKGHSHVYWYRQLPEEGLKFMVYLQKENIIDESGMPKERFSAEFPKEGPSILRIQQVVRGDSAAYFCASSWGTTGELFFGEGSRLTVL.

V and J are TRBV5-6 and TRBJ2-5; D ambiguous. Germline V gene data show CDR1 as SGHDT and CDR2 as YYEEEE. Trimming removed 1 base at V and 5 bases at J, with 6 bases between. CDR3 size: 12 residues. The CDR3 bases are TGTGCCAGCAGCTTGCTTAGTGAGACCCAGTACTTC. Translating it yields CASSLLSETQYF.